This TCR beta chain stems from a study of blood T cell repertoires in COVID-19. Overall study: Acute and convalescent COVID-19 specimens originated in the United States, Italy and Spain. PBMCs, B-cell-depleted T cells, or T cells were the source of the cDNA or gDNA that made up the material.

Authors' methods: Reference gene primer amplification in the assay estimated nucleated cell counts. The table came from immunoSEQ multiplex PCR; TCRdb's copy has only in-frame clones and leaves some out. V and J calls and clone size follow that table, whereas D and trimming were derived from the DNA. The table lists about 170,000 clones, about 85% of them singletons. This CDR3 has 15 residues. From germline, CDR1 is SGHRS and CDR2 YFSETQ. V was trimmed by 3 bases and J by 0 bases, leaving 9 bases between them. The TCR sequence derives from a man aged 60-69 years who had recovered from COVID-19. The genes are TRBV5-1 and TRBJ2-2; D is possibly TRBD1 (6 bases). The source material was peripheral blood. The CDR3 DNA follows: TGCGCCAGCAGCTGGGGGACAACGAACACCGGGGAGCTGTTTTTT. This encodes CASSWGTTNTGELFF.